This T cell receptor beta chain is from a study of CD4 T cell repertoires and nickel (dated by TCRdb to the early 2020s). Comments on this clonotype: The antigen it binds to is not known. Per-nucleotide qualities are absent, and no much larger clonotype sits a single base away.

The method was RT-PCR. Reads for this sample came from an Illumina MiSeq. TCRdb handled the public reads itself, with Q25 trimming in fastp and clone calling in MiXCR, and kept productive beta chains. Merged by CDR3 protein, the rows form single entries marked with the most common genes and DNA. The sample yields under 500 distinct CDR3 sequences; approximately 60% were counted once. Approximately 22% of the sample comes from the top ten. According to the germline V gene (reference sequence), CDR1 reads LNHDA and CDR2 reads SQIVND. The CDR3 runs 16 residues from the cysteine to the phenylalanine. The kept DNA is CDR3 alone, 48 bases in frame from the first base. V ends up 7 bases short and J 5 bases short, with an unmatched junction base count of 8.

The source is a human donor in a nickel allergy study, with or without nickel allergy (not recorded which). It is not recorded whether this sample comes from one donor or several. The sequenced sample consisted of CD4+ T cells from blood, not recorded whether cultured. The rearranged chain carries TRBV19 and TRBJ2-2; TRBD2 agrees with 12 junctional bases. The CDR3 protein: CASTLAGGPGTGELFF. At the DNA level, the sequence is TGTGCCAGTACCCTAGCGGGGGGGCCGGGGACCGGGGAGCTGTTTTTT.